This is a list of T cell receptor beta chains from one sample in a study of radiotherapy plus CTLA-4 blockade in lung cancer. The assay was immunoSEQ multiplex PCR, and TCRdb's table has in-frame clones only and misses some. The sample includes about 90,000 clones, around 81% of them seen just once. The starting material was peripheral blood, obtained from a patient treated with radiotherapy plus ipilimumab. All receptors derive from a human donor with non-small cell lung cancer that progressed on radiotherapy plus ipilimumab. The conserved cysteine and the conserved F or W are not part of the CDR3 here.

V gene,J gene,CDR3 protein
TRBV10-3,TRBJ2-6,AITIGMSGANVLT
TRBV18,TRBJ2-7,ASSPISGPYEQY
TRBV30,TRBJ2-3,AWSPGGGDTQY
TRBV7-9,TRBJ1-5,ASSLTGDLSNQPQH
TRBV28,NA,ASSLGGGYEQY
TRBV4-3,TRBJ2-7,ASSQDVQSSSYEQY
TRBV7-2,TRBJ1-1,ASSPTVNTEAF
TRBV28,TRBJ2-4,ASSSSGAQAKNIQY
TRBV30,TRBJ2-7,AWRRAGTGYEQY
TRBV10-3,TRBJ1-2,AISDNRGLGGYT
TRBV7-2,TRBJ2-3,ASSLFPRGGDTQY
TRBV7-2,TRBJ1-5,ASSSRNSNQPQH
TRBV6-5,TRBJ1-6,ASSYDPLSPLH
TRBV5-1,TRBJ2-1,ASSLALTNEQF
TRBV9,TRBJ2-4,ASSVDGIGRAKNIQY
TRBV28,TRBJ1-2,ASTLTNYGYT
TRBV9,TRBJ2-1,ASSVPLVGEQF
TRBV5-6,TRBJ2-3,ASSLVSGANTDTQY
TRBV2,TRBJ2-3,ASSYQYLSDTQY
TRBV19,TRBJ2-3,ASRGGGRRGTDTQY
TRBV5-6,TRBJ1-1,ASSLQGNMNTEAF
TRBV7-2,TRBJ2-3,ASSLDTDTQY
TRBV7-6,TRBJ2-3,ASSRGGEGTDTQY
TRBV10-3,TRBJ1-1,AISESGRTANTEAF
TRBV5-5,TRBJ2-6,ASSRDTLLSGANVLT
TRBV7-9,TRBJ1-1,ASRPRDWGQVEAF
TRBV7-2,TRBJ1-2,ASSLDPTGGYYGYT
TRBV4-1,TRBJ2-5,ASSPRGDETQY
TRBV18,TRBJ2-7,ASSPPIRDRGPEQY
TRBV19,TRBJ1-3,ASSILPSSSGNTIY
TRBV11-3,TRBJ2-2,ASSLDGQSAGDAGELF
TRBV5-1,TRBJ1-1,ASSRRTGGNTEAF
TRBV5-4,TRBJ1-4,ASSPGAISGPLF
TRBV7-6,TRBJ1-3,ASSQPPGNTIY
TRBV7-9,TRBJ1-1,ASSTGFGLAF
TRBV6-1,TRBJ2-1,ASKDGHSYNEQF